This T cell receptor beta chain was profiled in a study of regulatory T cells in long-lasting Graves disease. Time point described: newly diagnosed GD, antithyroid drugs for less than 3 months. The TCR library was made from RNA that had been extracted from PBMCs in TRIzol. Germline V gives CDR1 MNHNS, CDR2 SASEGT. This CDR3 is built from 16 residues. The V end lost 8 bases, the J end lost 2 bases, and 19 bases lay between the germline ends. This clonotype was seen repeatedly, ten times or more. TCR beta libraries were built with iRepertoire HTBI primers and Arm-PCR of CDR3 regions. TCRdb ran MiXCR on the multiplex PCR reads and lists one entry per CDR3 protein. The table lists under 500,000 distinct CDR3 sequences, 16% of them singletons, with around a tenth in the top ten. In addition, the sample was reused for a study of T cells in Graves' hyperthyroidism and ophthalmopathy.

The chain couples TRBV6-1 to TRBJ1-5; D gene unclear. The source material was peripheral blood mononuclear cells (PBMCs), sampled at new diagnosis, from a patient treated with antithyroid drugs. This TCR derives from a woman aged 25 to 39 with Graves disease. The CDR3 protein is CASSTPPRAGNQPQHF. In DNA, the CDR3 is TGTGCCAGCTCTACGCCTCCTAGGGCAGGCAATCAGCCCCAGCATTTT.